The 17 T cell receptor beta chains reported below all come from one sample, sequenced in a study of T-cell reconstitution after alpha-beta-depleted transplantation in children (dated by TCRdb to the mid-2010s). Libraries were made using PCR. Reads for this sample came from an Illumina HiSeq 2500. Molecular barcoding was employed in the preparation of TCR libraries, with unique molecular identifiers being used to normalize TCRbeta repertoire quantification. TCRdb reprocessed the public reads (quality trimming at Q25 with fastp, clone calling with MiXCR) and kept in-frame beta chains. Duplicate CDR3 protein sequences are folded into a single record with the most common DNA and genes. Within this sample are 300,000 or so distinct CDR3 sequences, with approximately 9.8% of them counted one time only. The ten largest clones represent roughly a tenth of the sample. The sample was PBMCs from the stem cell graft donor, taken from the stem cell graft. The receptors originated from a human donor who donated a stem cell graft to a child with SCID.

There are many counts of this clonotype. CDR3 bases: TGCAGCGTCCCTAAGGGGCGAGAAACGCAGTATTTT. Translated, it gives CSVPKGRETQYF. The chain is built from TRBV29-1 and TRBJ2-3; a weak D match, TRBD1 (5 bases). The V end was cut by 6 bases, the J end by 9 bases, with 16 bases between. The CDR3 runs 12 residues. From germline, CDR1 is SQVTM and CDR2 ANQGSEA.

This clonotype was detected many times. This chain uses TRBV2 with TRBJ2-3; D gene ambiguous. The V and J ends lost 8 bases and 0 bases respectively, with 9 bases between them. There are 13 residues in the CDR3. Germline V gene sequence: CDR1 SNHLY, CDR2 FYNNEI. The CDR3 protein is CASLGPSTDTQYF. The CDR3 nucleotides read TGTGCCAGCCTTGGTCCTAGCACAGATACGCAGTATTTT. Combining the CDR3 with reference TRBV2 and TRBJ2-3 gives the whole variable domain EPEVTQTPSHQVTQMGQEVILRCVPISNHLYFYWYRQILGQKVEFLVSFYNNEISEKSEIFDDQFSVERPDGSNFTLKIRSTKLEDSAMYFCASLGPSTDTQYFGPGTRLTVL.

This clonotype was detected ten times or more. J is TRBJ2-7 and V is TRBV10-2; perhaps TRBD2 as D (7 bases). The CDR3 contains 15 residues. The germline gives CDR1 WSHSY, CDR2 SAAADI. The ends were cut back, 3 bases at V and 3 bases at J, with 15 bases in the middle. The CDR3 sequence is CASSDAGARGYEQYF. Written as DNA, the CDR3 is TGCGCCAGCAGTGATGCGGGGGCCCGCGGCTACGAGCAGTACTTC.

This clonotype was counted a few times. In DNA form, the CDR3 reads TGTGCCAGCAGCGTGGACAGGGGGCGCGACGAGCAGTACTTC. Translating gives CASSVDRGRDEQYF. The V call is TRBV9, the J call TRBJ2-7; 11 nucleotides match TRBD1. Germline V gene data show CDR1 as SGDLS and CDR2 as YYNGEE. The CDR3 is 14 residues long. After removal of 2 bases from V and 5 bases from J, the junction contained 3 bases not matched to a gene.

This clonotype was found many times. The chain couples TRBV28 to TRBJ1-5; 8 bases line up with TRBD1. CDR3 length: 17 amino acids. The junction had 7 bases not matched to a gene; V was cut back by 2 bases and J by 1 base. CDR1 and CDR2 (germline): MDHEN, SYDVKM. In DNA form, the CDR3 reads TGTGCCAGCAGTTTACTAGGACAGGGTAGGAGCAATCAGCCCCAGCATTTT. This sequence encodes CASSLLGQGRSNQPQHF.

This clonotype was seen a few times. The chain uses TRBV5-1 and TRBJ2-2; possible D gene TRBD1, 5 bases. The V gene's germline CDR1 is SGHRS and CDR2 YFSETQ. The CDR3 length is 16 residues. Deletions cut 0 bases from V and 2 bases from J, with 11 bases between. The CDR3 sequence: CASSLAVGVNTGELFF. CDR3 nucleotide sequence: TGCGCCAGCAGCTTGGCCGTAGGGGTCAACACCGGGGAGCTGTTTTTT.

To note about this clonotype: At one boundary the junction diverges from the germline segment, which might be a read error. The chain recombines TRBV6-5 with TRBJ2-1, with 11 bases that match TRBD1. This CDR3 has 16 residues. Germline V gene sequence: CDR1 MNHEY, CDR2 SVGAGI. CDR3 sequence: CASSYWDRGAYNGQFF. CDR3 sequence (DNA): TGTGCCAGCAGTTATTGGGACAGGGGGGCCTACAATGGGCAGTTCTTC.

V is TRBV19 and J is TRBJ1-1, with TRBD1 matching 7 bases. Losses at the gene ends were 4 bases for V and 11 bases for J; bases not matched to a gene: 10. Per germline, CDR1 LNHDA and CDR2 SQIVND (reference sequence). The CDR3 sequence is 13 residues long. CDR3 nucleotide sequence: TGTGCCAGTAGTACCTCGGGACAGACCGCGGCTTTCTTT. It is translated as CASSTSGQTAAFF.

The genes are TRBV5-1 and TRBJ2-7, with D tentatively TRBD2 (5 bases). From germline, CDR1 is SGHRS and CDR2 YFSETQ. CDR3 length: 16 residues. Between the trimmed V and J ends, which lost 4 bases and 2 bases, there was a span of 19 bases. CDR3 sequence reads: CASSPLGSGTTYEQYF. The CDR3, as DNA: TGCGCCAGCAGCCCACTGGGGAGCGGTACTACCTACGAGCAGTACTTC.

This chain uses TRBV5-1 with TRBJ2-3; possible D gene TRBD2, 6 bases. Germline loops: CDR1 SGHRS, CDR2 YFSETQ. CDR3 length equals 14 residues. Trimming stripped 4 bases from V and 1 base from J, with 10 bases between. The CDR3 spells CASSPWGGTDTQYF. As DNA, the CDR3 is TGCGCCAGCAGCCCATGGGGGGGCACAGATACGCAGTATTTT.

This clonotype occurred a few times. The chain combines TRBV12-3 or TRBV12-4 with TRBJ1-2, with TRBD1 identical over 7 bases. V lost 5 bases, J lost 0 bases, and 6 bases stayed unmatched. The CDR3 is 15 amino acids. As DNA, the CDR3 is TGTGCCAGCAGTCAGGGGACAGCAGCTAACTATGGCTACACCTTC. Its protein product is CASSQGTAANYGYTF.

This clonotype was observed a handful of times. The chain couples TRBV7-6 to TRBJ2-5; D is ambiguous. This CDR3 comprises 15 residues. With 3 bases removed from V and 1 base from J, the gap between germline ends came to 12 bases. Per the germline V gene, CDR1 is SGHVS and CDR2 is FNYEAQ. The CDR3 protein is CASSFVDVSQETQYF. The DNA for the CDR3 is TGTGCCAGCAGCTTTGTAGATGTTAGCCAAGAGACCCAGTACTTC.

CDR3 protein: CASSLGDREKAFF. DNA of the CDR3: TGTGCCAGCAGCTTAGGGGACAGGGAGAAGGCTTTCTTT. The chain is built from TRBV11-2 and TRBJ1-1; 9 bases agree with TRBD1. The V and J ends lost 1 base and 11 bases, in that order; junction bases with no gene match: 5. The CDR3 loop spans 13 amino acids. In germline, CDR1 is SGHAT, CDR2 FQNNGV.

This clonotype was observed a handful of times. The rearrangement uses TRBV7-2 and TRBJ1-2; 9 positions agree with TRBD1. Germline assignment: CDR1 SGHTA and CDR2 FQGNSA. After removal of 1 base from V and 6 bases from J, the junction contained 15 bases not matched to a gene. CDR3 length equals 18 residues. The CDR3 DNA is TGTGCCAGCAGCTTAGGGCTCCTGGGACAGGGTATCTCCGATGGCTACACCTTC. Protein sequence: CASSLGLLGQGISDGYTF.

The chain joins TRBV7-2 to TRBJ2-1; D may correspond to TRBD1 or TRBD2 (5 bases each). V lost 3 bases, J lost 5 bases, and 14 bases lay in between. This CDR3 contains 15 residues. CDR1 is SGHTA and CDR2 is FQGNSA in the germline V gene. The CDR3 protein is CASSLGPGSDNEQFF. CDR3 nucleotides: TGTGCCAGCAGCTTGGGACCGGGTAGCGACAATGAGCAGTTCTTC.

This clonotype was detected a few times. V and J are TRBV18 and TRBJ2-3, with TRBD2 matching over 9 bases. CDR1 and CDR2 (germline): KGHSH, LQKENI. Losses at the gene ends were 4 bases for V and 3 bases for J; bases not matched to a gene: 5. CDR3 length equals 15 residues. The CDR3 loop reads CASSRSGGLTDTQYF. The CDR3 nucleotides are TGTGCCAGCTCACGGAGCGGGGGGCTGACAGATACGCAGTATTTT.

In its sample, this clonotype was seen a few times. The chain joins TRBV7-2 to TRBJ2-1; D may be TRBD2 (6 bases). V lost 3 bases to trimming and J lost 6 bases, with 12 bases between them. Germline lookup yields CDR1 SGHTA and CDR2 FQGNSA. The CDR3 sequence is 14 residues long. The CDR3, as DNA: TGTGCCAGCAGCTTGGTGACTAGTAGCAATGAGCAGTTCTTC. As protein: CASSLVTSSNEQFF.